The 28 T cell receptor beta chains listed next were all sequenced from one sample in a study of T cell responses to AZD1222 COVID-19 vaccine. Sequencing used immunoSEQ multiplex PCR; TCRdb keeps in-frame clones, though not all of them. The table lists tens of thousands of clones, roughly 83% of them singletons. Here the sequenced sample was peripheral blood, taken 28 days after the second AZD1222 dose. The receptor source for this set is an adult who received the AZD1222 COVID-19 vaccine.

A single count supports this clone. The genes are TRBV27 and TRBJ1-2; no clear D. The V gene lost 5 bases and the J gene lost 4 bases, with 17 bases spanning the gap. The CDR3 is made up of 15 amino acids. In germline, CDR1 is MNHEY, CDR2 SMNVEV (reference sequence). CDR3 bases: TGTGCCAGCAGTGCCTTGAGGGCATCTCTCTATGGCTACACCTTC. Translated: CASSALRASLYGYTF.

This clone was seen a few times. This rearrangement joins TRBV9 to TRBJ2-5; tentative D call: TRBD1 (5 bases). V was clipped by 3 bases and J by 3 bases, with 6 bases between them. Germline CDR1 SGDLS, CDR2 YYNGEE. CDR3 length equals 12 residues. In DNA form, the CDR3 reads TGTGCCAGCAGCGCAGGGAAAGAGACCCAGTACTTC. Its protein is CASSAGKETQYF.

V usage is TRBV27 and J usage is TRBJ2-2; 10 nucleotides align to TRBD1. The germline CDR1 and CDR2 sequences are MNHEY and SMNVEV (reference sequence). CDR3 size: 14 residues. Trimming cost V 6 bases and J 4 bases; bases outside gene matches: 2. DNA of the CDR3: TGTGCCAGCAGACGGACAGGGGGCACCGGGGAGCTGTTTTTT. It is translated as CASRRTGGTGELFF.

The CDR3 region has the DNA TGTGCCACCAGGACGCGAATAGCAACTAATGAAAAACTGTTTTTT. It codes for CATRTRIATNEKLFF. This chain uses TRBV15 with TRBJ1-4; D uncertain. The V gene's germline CDR1 is LNHNV and CDR2 YYDKDF (reference sequence). The CDR3 sequence is 15 residues long. The V gene lost 6 bases and the J gene lost 0 bases, with 11 bases spanning the gap.

V gene TRBV6-6 combines with J gene TRBJ1-5, with 10 nucleotides matching TRBD1. Trimming removed 6 bases from V and 6 bases from J; junction bases left unmatched: 11. Germline-derived CDR1 and CDR2 are MNHNY and SVGAGI (reference sequence). The CDR3 extends over 16 amino acids. The CDR3 DNA sequence: TGTGCCAGCAGCCCCCCTCGACAGGGGGCGCCTCAGCCCCAGCATTTT. Amino acid sequence: CASSPPRQGAPQPQHF.

V usage is TRBV11-3 and J usage is TRBJ2-1, with 11 bases matching TRBD2. In germline, CDR1 is SGHNT, CDR2 YENEEA. The V segment lost 5 bases and the J segment 0 bases; nucleotides outside the gene matches: 3. The CDR3 runs 16 residues. The CDR3 region is CASSQTSGSSYNEQFF. The CDR3 DNA reads as TGTGCCAGCAGCCAAACTAGCGGGAGCTCCTACAATGAGCAGTTCTTC.

Points on this clone: One junction end does not reproduce the germline sequence, and a read error may be involved. The rearrangement uses TRBV20-1 and TRBJ1-6, with 8 bases that match TRBD1. CDR1 DFQATT and CDR2 SNEGSKA come from the germline V gene (reference sequence). The CDR3 spans 10 residues. CDR3 sequence reads: CSAPPGTGLF. CDR3 DNA: TGCAGTGCTCCTCCCGGGACAGGCCTCTTT.

This clone is termed medium-sized (0.01 to 0.1%). The J gene is TRBJ1-2, the V gene TRBV27, with D tentatively TRBD1 (6 bases). CDR1 MNHEY and CDR2 SMNVEV come from the germline V gene (reference sequence). There are 15 residues in the CDR3. V lost 5 bases and J lost 6, with 19 bases in between. The CDR3 sequence is CASSPSTGLKNGYTF. DNA of the CDR3: TGTGCCAGCAGTCCCTCCACAGGGTTGAAGAATGGCTACACCTTC.

The DNA for the CDR3 is TGTGCCAGCCAAGCTTCCGGGACAATCGCCTACGAGCAGTACTTC. This translates into CASQASGTIAYEQYF. The chain couples TRBV6-5 to TRBJ2-7; weak D call: TRBD1 (6 bases). CDR1 MNHEY and CDR2 SVGAGI come from the germline V gene. Trimming took off 8 bases at V and 2 bases at J, with 19 bases between the two ends. CDR3 length equals 15 residues.

V and J are TRBV18 and TRBJ2-5, with unresolved D. The CDR3 sequence is 13 residues long. Germline loops: CDR1 KGHSH, CDR2 LQKENI. V dropped 2 bases and J dropped 4 bases, with 8 bases sitting between them. The CDR3 sequence: CASSPGLRETQYF. The CDR3 DNA reads TGTGCCAGCTCACCAGGGTTGCGAGAGACCCAGTACTTC.

This clone appeared a single time. V is TRBV2 and J is TRBJ2-7; tentative D call: TRBD2 (6 bases). The CDR3 runs 13 residues. Per germline, CDR1 SNHLY and CDR2 FYNNEI. V lost 10 bases and J lost 3, with 16 bases in between. DNA for the CDR3: TGTGCCATCAAGGCGGGGACCCACTACGAGCAGTACTTC. Residues: CAIKAGTHYEQYF.

The chain uses TRBV7-2 and TRBJ2-2; D possibly uses TRBD1 or TRBD2 (6 bases each). Trimming removed 7 bases at V and 2 bases at J, with 11 bases between. This CDR3 comprises 14 residues. In germline, CDR1 is SGHTA, CDR2 FQGNSA. The CDR3 protein is CASKQGGNTGELFF. For the CDR3, the DNA is TGTGCCAGCAAACAGGGAGGAAACACCGGGGAGCTGTTTTTT.

The V call is TRBV6-5, the J call TRBJ1-1; D is uncertain. V was cut by 5 bases and J by 7 bases, with 8 bases left in between. CDR1 MNHEY and CDR2 SVGAGI come from the germline V gene. This CDR3 region has 11 residues. Here the CDR3 reads CASSPGGEAFF. The DNA of the CDR3 is TGTGCCAGCAGTCCGGGAGGTGAAGCTTTCTTT.

The chain combines TRBV27 with TRBJ1-1; 9 bases fit TRBD1. J gave up 2 bases and V 7 bases, and 11 bases lay outside the gene matches. This CDR3 is 16 amino acids long. Germline V gene data show CDR1 as MNHEY and CDR2 as SMNVEV (reference sequence). The CDR3 is CASMTYRGLENTEAFF. The CDR3 region has the DNA TGTGCCAGCATGACGTACAGGGGGCTAGAAAACACTGAAGCTTTCTTT.

The chain joins TRBV27 to TRBJ2-2; a possible D gene is TRBD2 (6 bases). This CDR3 has 17 amino acids. Germline values: CDR1 MNHEY, CDR2 SMNVEV (reference sequence). V gave up 5 bases and J gave up 0 bases, with 16 bases separating them. The CDR3 here is CASSDRMSSANTGELFF. The CDR3 coding sequence is TGTGCCAGCAGTGACAGAATGTCTAGCGCGAACACCGGGGAGCTGTTTTTT.

The chain has TRBV13 and TRBJ2-2; 10 bases map to TRBD1. This CDR3 is built from 18 residues. Germline CDR1 reads PRHDT; CDR2 reads FYEKMQ (reference sequence). Trimming removed 4 bases from V and 0 bases from J; junction bases left unmatched: 8. The CDR3 loop reads CASSSYGTGDPNTGELFF. In DNA, the CDR3 is TGTGCCAGCAGCTCCTACGGGACAGGGGACCCGAACACCGGGGAGCTGTTTTTT.

The V gene is TRBV7-6, the J gene TRBJ1-4; D may be TRBD1 (5 bases). Germline V gene sequence: CDR1 SGHVS, CDR2 FNYEAQ. The CDR3 is made up of 14 amino acids. The V gene lost 3 bases and the J gene lost 8 bases, with 13 bases spanning the gap. Written as DNA, the CDR3 is TGTGCCAGCAGCTTTACAGGATTTGGCGAAAAACTGTTTTTT. Protein product: CASSFTGFGEKLFF.

CDR3 sequence reads: CASSLEYEQYF. The CDR3 DNA sequence: TGTGCCAGCAGCTTGGAGTACGAGCAGTACTTC. The rearrangement links TRBV5-6 to TRBJ2-7; D remains unclear. The V and J ends lost 0 bases and 4 bases respectively, with 2 bases between them. This CDR3 is 11 amino acids long. Germline lookup yields CDR1 SGHDT and CDR2 YYEEEE. Full variable domain (missing parts from reference TRBV5-6 and TRBJ2-7): DAGVTQSPTHLIKTRGQQVTLRCSPKSGHDTVSWYQQALGQGPQFIFQYYEEEERQRGNFPDRFSGHQFPNYSSELNVNALLLGDSALYLCASSLEYEQYFGPGTRLTVT.

This chain links TRBV7-2 with TRBJ1-2; the D is unclear. The CDR3 spans 13 residues. The V and J ends lost 5 bases and 3 bases respectively, with 10 bases between them. Per the germline V gene, CDR1 is SGHTA and CDR2 is FQGNSA. The CDR3 DNA sequence: TGTGCCAGCAGCGCGGGGAGTCACTATGGCTACACCTTC. Translating gives CASSAGSHYGYTF. Supplemented by reference TRBV7-2 and TRBJ1-2, the full variable domain reads GAGVSQSPSNKVTEKGKDVELRCDPISGHTALYWYRQSLGQGLEFLIYFQGNSAPDKSGLPSDRFSAERTGGSVSTLTIQRTQQEDSAVYLCASSAGSHYGYTFGSGTRLTVV.

CDR3 sequence: CASSSTARHSPLHF. The CDR3 nucleotides read TGTGCCAGCAGTTCGACAGCCCGGCATTCACCCCTCCACTTT. V gene TRBV27 combines with J gene TRBJ1-6, with D perhaps matching TRBD1 (5 bases). Trimming stripped 4 bases from V and 8 bases from J, with 12 bases between. Germline V gene lookup returns CDR1 MNHEY and CDR2 SMNVEV (reference sequence). The CDR3 has 14 amino acids.

This chain links TRBV6-5 with TRBJ2-7; D is perhaps TRBD1 (6 bases). Germline V gene lookup returns CDR1 MNHEY and CDR2 SVGAGI. The CDR3 spans 13 residues. V dropped 8 bases and J dropped 4 bases, with 15 bases sitting between them. This CDR3 is CASSVRGRYEQYF. In DNA, the CDR3 is TGTGCCAGCTCGGTCAGGGGTAGGTACGAGCAGTACTTC.

The V gene is TRBV27, the J gene TRBJ2-7; D is possibly TRBD1 (6 bases). CDR3 length equals 14 residues. With 5 bases removed from V and 0 bases from J, the gap between germline ends came to 11 bases. Looked up from germline, CDR1 is MNHEY and CDR2 is SMNVEV (reference sequence). CDR3 coding DNA: TGTGCCAGCAGTCTTCTGGACAGCTCCTACGAGCAGTACTTC. This sequence encodes CASSLLDSSYEQYF.

The DNA for the CDR3 is TGTGCCAGCAGCTTGAAGGGAGAGACCCAGTACTTC. Its translation is CASSLKGETQYF. The V call is TRBV5-5, the J call TRBJ2-5; unclear D gene. This CDR3 is built from 12 residues. V was pared by 1 base and J by 4 bases, with 5 bases between. Germline lookup yields CDR1 SGHKS and CDR2 YYEKEE (reference sequence).

The genes are TRBV7-9 and TRBJ1-3, with D unclear. The CDR3 totals 15 residues. CDR1 is SEHNR and CDR2 is FQNEAQ in the germline V gene (reference sequence). V shed 5 bases and J shed 2 bases, with 13 bases lying between them. The CDR3 coding sequence is TGTGCCAGCAGCACTTACTCAGCAACTGGAAACACCATATATTTT. Its protein product is CASSTYSATGNTIYF.

The genes are TRBV6-5 and TRBJ1-5, with D possibly matching TRBD1 (5 bases). From germline, CDR1 is MNHEY and CDR2 SVGAGI. Deletions cut 7 bases from V and 0 bases from J, with 13 bases between. This CDR3 is built from 15 residues. The CDR3 region is CASNIDRPSNQPQHF. The CDR3 nucleotides are TGTGCCAGCAACATAGACAGACCTAGCAATCAGCCCCAGCATTTT.

The V call is TRBV6-5, the J call TRBJ1-1, with no clear D. The CDR3 covers 14 residues. Per the germline V gene, CDR1 is MNHEY and CDR2 is SVGAGI. V was cut by 7 bases and J by 4 bases, with 16 bases left in between. In DNA, the CDR3 is TGTGCCAGCAACGGAGCAATCCCTAGCACTGAAGCTTTCTTT. Translating it yields CASNGAIPSTEAFF.

The chain is built from TRBV21-1 and TRBJ2-7. TRBV21-1 represents a pseudogene. The CDR3 contains 17 residues. The CDR3 sequence: CASSPSEGGGYRGEQYF. Written as DNA, the CDR3 is TGTGCCAGCAGCCCGAGTGAGGGTGGGGGATATCGGGGCGAGCAGTACTTC.

V and J are TRBV2 and TRBJ2-2, with D possibly TRBD1 on 6 matching bases. Germline lookup yields CDR1 SNHLY and CDR2 FYNNEI. The CDR3 totals 12 residues. V was trimmed by 7 bases and J by 7 bases, leaving 10 bases between them. CDR3 loop: CASTDRFGELFF. For the CDR3, the DNA is TGTGCCAGCACGGACAGATTCGGGGAGCTGTTTTTT.